This TCR beta chain was recovered during a study of blood T cell repertoires in COVID-19. Study-wide context: In each case, the material was cDNA or gDNA derived from T cells, B-cell-depleted T cells, or PBMCs.

In Seattle, patients joined the study during active infection and were tracked longitudinally. The V and J ends lost 7 bases and 0 bases respectively, with 15 bases between them. Germline loops: CDR1 SGDLS, CDR2 YYNGEE. The CDR3 is 15 residues long. The data were produced by immunoSEQ multiplex PCR, yet TCRdb's version contains in-frame clones alone and is incomplete. The profile covers about 170,000 clones, with approximately 91% appearing a single time and about 4.9% taken by the ten largest. This sequence originates from a man between 18 and 35 years old with COVID-19, enrolled during active disease. The rearrangement uses TRBV9 and TRBJ2-3; possibly TRBD2 for D (6 bases). The source material was peripheral blood. The CDR3 DNA reads TGTGCCAGCTCTAGGCTAGCGAGTAGCACAGATACGCAGTATTTT. Its translation: CASSRLASSTDTQYF.